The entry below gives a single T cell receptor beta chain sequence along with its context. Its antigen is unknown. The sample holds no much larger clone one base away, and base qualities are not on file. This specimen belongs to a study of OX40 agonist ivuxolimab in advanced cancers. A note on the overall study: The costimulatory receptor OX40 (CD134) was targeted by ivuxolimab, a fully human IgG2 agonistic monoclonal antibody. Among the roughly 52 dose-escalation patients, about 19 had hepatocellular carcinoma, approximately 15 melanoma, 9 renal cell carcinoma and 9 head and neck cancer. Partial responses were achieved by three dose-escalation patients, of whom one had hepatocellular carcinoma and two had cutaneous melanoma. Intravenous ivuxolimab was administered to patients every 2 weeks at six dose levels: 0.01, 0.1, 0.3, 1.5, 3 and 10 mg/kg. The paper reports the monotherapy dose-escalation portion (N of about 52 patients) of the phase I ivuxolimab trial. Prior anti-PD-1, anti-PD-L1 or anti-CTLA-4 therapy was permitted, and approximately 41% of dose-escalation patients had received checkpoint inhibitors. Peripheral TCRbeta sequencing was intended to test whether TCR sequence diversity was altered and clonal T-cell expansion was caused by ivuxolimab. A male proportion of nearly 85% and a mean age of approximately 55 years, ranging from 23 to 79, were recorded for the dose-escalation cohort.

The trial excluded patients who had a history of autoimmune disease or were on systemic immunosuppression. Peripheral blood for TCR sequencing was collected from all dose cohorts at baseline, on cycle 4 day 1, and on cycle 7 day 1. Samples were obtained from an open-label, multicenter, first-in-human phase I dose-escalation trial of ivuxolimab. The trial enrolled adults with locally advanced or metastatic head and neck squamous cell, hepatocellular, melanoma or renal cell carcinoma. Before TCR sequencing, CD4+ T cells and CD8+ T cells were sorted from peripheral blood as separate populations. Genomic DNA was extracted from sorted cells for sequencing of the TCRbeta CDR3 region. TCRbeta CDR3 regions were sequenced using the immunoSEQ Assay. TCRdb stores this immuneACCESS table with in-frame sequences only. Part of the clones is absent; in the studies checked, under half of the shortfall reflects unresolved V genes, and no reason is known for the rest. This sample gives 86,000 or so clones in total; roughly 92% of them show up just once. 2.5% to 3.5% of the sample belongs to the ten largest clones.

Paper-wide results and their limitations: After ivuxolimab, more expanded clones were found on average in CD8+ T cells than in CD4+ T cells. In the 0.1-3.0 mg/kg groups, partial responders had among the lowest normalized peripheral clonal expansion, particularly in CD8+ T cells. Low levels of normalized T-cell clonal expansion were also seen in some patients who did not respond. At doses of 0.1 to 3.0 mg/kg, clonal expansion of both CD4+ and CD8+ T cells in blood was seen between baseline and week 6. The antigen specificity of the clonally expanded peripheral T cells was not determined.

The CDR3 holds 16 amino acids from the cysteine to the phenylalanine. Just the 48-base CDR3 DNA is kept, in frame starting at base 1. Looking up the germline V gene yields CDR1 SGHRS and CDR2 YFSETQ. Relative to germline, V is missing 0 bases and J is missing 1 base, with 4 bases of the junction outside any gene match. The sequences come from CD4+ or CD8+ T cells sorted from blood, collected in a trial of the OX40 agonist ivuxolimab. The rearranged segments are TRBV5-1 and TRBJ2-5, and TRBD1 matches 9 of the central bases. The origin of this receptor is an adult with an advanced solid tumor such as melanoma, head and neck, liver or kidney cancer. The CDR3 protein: CASSLGTGGLQETQYF. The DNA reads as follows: TGCGCCAGCAGCTTGGGAACAGGGGGCCTCCAAGAGACCCAGTACTTC.